This TCR beta chain was profiled in a study of T cell repertoires in cytomegalovirus infection. Study overall: Public TCR beta signatures marked donors with CMV infection and the matching HLA.

As concerns this clonotype: The antigen is not known.

This CDR3 region has 13 residues. V shed 6 bases, J shed 6 bases, and the junction held 7 bases outside the gene matches. Germline-derived CDR1 and CDR2 are MNHNY and SVGAGI (reference sequence). Whole-study findings and limits: The response measured ex vivo was dominated by TCR beta clonotypes (HLA-C-restricted and CMV-specific). Identification of carriers of CMV plus the relevant HLA was achieved through cumulative public TCR beta family frequency.

TCRdb re-analysed the reads in MiXCR, keeping a single row per CDR3 protein. The repertoire has about 230,000 distinct CDR3 sequences, over 20% of them found once; the top ten carry roughly 18%. The material sequenced was CD8+ T cells from PBMCs. The receptor comes from a human donor in good health (CMV status not recorded). Some clones in this sample may be carry-over from other donors' samples. V usage is TRBV6-6 and J usage is TRBJ1-2; 7 bases are shared with TRBD1. CDR3 DNA sequence: TGTGCCAGCAGGGCGGGACAGCCTGATGGCTACACCTTC. It specifies CASRAGQPDGYTF.